A single TCR beta chain is shown here with its context. Peripheral blood CD8+ and CD4+ T cells were profiled by TCR beta sequencing. RNA totalling about 0.45 to 1 ug underwent reverse transcription with random hexamers. TCRdb analysed the immunoSEQ multiplex PCR reads with MiXCR anew, one entry per CDR3 protein. The table includes roughly 150,000 distinct CDR3 sequences, just under 95% detected once. This entry comes from a study of CD8 T cells in Susac syndrome. This receptor was taken from a human donor with Susac syndrome. The material sequenced was CD8+ T cells from PBMCs.

The CDR3 nucleotides are TGTGCCAGCAGGGAGGGACAGGGTAACCCTGAAGCTTTCTTT. It encodes CASREGQGNPEAFF. The chain has TRBV7-9 and TRBJ1-1; 9 nucleotides agree with TRBD1. Trimming cost V 6 bases and J 6 bases; bases outside gene matches: 8. This CDR3 comprises 14 residues. Germline V CDR1 and CDR2: SEHNR, FQNEAQ (reference sequence).